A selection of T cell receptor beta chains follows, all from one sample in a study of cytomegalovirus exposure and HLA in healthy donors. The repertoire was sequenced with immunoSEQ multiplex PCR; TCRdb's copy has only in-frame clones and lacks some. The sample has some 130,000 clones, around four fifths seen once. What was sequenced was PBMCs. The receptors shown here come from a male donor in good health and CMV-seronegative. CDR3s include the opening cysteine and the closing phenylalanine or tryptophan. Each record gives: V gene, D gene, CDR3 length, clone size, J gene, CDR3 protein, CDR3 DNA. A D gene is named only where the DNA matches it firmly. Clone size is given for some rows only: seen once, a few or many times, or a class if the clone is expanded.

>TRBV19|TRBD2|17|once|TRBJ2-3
CASTLGTSGRAGDTQYF
TGTGCCAGTACCCTAGGGACTAGCGGGAGGGCAGGGGATACGCAGTATTTT
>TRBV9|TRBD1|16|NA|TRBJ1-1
CASSGGGQLLNTEAFF
TGTGCCAGCAGCGGAGGGGGACAGCTTTTGAACACTGAAGCTTTCTTT
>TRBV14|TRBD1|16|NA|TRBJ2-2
CASSPTRTGWGGELFF
TGTGCCAGCAGCCCAACCCGGACAGGGTGGGGCGGGGAGCTGTTTTTT
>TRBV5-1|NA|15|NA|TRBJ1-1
CASSLGGIKNTEAFF
TGCGCCAGCAGCTTGGGTGGCATCAAAAACACTGAAGCTTTCTTT
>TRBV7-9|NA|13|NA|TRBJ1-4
CASSSGVDEKLFF
TGTGCCAGCAGCTCCGGGGTGGATGAAAAACTGTTTTTT
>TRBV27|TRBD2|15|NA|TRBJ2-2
CASSLASGATGELFF
TGTGCCAGCAGTCTCGCTAGCGGAGCGACCGGGGAGCTGTTTTTT
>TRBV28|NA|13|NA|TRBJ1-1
CASSFRENTEAFF
TGTGCCAGCAGTTTCAGGGAGAACACTGAAGCTTTCTTT
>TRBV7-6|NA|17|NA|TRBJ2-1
CASSSTRSIIPYNEQFF
TGTGCCAGCAGCTCTACCAGGTCCATTATCCCCTACAATGAGCAGTTCTTC
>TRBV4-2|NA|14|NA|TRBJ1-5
CASSQDISNQPQHF
TGTGCCAGCAGCCAAGATATAAGCAATCAGCCCCAGCATTTT
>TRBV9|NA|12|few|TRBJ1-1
CASSVAGGQAFF
TGTGCCAGCAGCGTAGCCGGGGGGCAAGCTTTCTTT
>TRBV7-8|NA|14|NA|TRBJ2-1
CASSLLILAGEQFF
TGTGCCAGCAGCTTACTGATTCTCGCGGGAGAGCAGTTCTTC
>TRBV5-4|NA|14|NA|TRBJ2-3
CASSLPGVQDTQYF
TGTGCCAGCAGCTTGCCAGGGGTACAAGATACGCAGTATTTT
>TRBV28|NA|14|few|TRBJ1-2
CASSLSGGFLGYTF
TGTGCCAGCAGTTTGAGTGGGGGCTTCCTCGGCTACACCTTC
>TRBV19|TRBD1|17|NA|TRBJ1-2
CASCEGTGGLGEDGYTF
TGTGCCAGTTGCGAGGGGACAGGGGGCCTAGGGGAGGACGGCTACACCTTC
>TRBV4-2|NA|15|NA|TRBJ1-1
CASSHPMGGNTEAFF
TGTGCCAGCAGCCATCCGATGGGAGGGAACACTGAAGCTTTCTTT
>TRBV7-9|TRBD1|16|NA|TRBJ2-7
CASSLSPATGAHEQYF
TGTGCCAGCAGCTTATCTCCAGCGACAGGGGCCCACGAGCAGTACTTC
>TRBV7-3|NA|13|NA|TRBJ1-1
CASSSTVLTEAFF
TGTGCCAGCAGCTCCACAGTCCTCACTGAAGCTTTCTTT
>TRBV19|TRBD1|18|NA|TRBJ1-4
CASSNPRPEDRLNEKLFF
TGTGCCAGTAGTAACCCACGACCGGAGGACAGGTTGAATGAAAAACTGTTTTTT
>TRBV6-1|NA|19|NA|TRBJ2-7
CASSVQGGVHRLTSYEQCF
TGTGCCAGCAGTGTACAGGGTGGGGTTCACCGATTGACGAGCTACGAGCAGTGCTTC
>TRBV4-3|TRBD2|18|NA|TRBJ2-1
CASSQDYPWRGGSNEQFF
TGCGCCAGCAGCCAAGATTACCCATGGCGGGGGGGGAGCAATGAGCAGTTCTTC
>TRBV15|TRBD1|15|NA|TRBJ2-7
CATSILTGANYEQYF
TGTGCCACCAGCATTCTGACAGGGGCCAACTACGAGCAGTACTTC
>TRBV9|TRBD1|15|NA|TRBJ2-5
CASSVEGALTETQYF
TGTGCCAGCAGCGTAGAGGGGGCCCTAACGGAGACCCAGTACTTC
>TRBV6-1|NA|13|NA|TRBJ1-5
CAIGWGGNQPQHF
TGTGCCATCGGGTGGGGGGGTAATCAGCCCCAGCATTTT